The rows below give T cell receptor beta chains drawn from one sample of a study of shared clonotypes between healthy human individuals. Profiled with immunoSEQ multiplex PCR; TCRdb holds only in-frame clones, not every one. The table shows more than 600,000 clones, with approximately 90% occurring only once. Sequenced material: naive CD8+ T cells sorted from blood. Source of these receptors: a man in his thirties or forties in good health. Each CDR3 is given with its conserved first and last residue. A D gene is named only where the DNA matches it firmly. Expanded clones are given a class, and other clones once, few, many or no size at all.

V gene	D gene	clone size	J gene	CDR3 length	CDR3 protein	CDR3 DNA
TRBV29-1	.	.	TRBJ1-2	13	CSVQGGHVYGYTF	TGCAGCGTCCAAGGGGGACATGTATATGGCTACACCTTC
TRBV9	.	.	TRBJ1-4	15	CASSPGGHRNEKLFF	TGTGCCAGCAGCCCGGGGGGACACCGGAATGAAAAACTGTTTTTT
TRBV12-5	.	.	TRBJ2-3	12	CASGADTDTQYF	TGTGCTAGTGGGGCAGACACAGATACGCAGTATTTT
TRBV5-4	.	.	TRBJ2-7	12	CASSWGGYEQYF	TGTGCCAGCAGCTGGGGCGGGTACGAGCAGTACTTC
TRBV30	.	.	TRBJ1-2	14	CAWSVFSGAEGYTF	TGTGCCTGGAGTGTATTTTCAGGGGCAGAAGGCTACACCTTC
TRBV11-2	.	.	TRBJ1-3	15	CASSTYGITGNTIYF	TGTGCCAGCAGCACCTATGGGATTACTGGAAACACCATATATTTT
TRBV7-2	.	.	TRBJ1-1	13	CASSLNSDTEAFF	TGTGCCAGCAGCTTAAACTCCGACACTGAAGCTTTCTTT
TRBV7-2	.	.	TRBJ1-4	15	CASSPRRRTNEKLFF	TGTGCCAGCAGCCCTCGAAGGCGGACTAATGAAAAACTGTTTTTT
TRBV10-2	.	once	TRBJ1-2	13	CASSESTAYGYTF	TGCGCCAGCAGTGAGAGCACGGCCTATGGCTACACCTTC
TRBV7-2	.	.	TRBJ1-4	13	CASSLWRDEKLFF	TGTGCCAGCAGCTTATGGAGGGACGAAAAACTGTTTTTT
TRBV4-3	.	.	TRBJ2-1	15	CASSQDRASGNEQFF	TGCGCCAGCAGCCAAGATCGGGCCTCTGGGAATGAGCAGTTCTTC
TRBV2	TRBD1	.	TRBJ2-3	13	CAIRDRVTDTQYF	TGTGCCATCCGGGACAGGGTCACAGATACGCAGTATTTT
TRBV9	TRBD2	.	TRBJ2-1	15	CASTSPAGVNNEQFF	TGTGCCAGCACCTCACCAGCGGGAGTGAACAATGAGCAGTTCTTC
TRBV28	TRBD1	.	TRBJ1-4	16	CASRIRQGAINEKLFF	TGTGCCAGCAGAATCCGACAGGGGGCCATTAATGAAAAACTGTTTTTT
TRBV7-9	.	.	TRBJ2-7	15	CASSALGGNRYEQYF	TGTGCCAGCAGCGCCTTGGGAGGAAATAGGTACGAGCAGTACTTC
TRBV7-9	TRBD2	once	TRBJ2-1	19	CASSLPMTIAGVFGDEQFF	TGTGCCAGCAGCTTACCAATGACTATAGCGGGAGTATTTGGGGATGAGCAGTTCTTC
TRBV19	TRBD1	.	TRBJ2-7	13	CASSPGTGYEQYF	TGTGCCAGTAGTCCCGGGACAGGCTACGAGCAGTACTTC
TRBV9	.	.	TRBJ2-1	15	CASSSRTGSFNEQFF	TGTGCCAGCAGCTCCAGGACTGGAAGTTTCAATGAGCAGTTCTTC
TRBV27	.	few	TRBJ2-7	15	CASSSPPSPVAEQYF	TGTGCCAGCAGTTCCCCCCCAAGCCCCGTCGCCGAGCAGTACTTC
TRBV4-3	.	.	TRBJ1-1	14	CASSLRVGYTEAFF	TGCGCCAGCAGCCTTCGGGTCGGGTACACTGAAGCTTTCTTT
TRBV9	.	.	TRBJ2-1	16	CASSVEGISSYNEQFF	TGTGCCAGCAGCGTAGAAGGGATTAGCTCCTACAATGAGCAGTTCTTC
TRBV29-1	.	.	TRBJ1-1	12	CSVTQGMTEAFF	TGCAGCGTCACACAGGGTATGACTGAAGCTTTCTTT
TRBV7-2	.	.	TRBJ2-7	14	CASTVQGSGYEQYF	TGTGCCAGCACCGTCCAGGGATCGGGCTACGAGCAGTACTTC
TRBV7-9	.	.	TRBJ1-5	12	CASSLVGRAQHF	TGTGCCAGCAGCTTAGTGGGACGGGCCCAGCATTTT
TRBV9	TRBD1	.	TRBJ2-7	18	CASSVDGDWDRVGYEQYF	TGTGCCAGCAGCGTAGACGGAGACTGGGACAGGGTGGGCTACGAGCAGTACTTC
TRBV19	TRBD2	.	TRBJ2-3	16	CASSMLPAGRTDTQYF	TGTGCCAGTAGTATGCTGCCAGCGGGACGCACAGATACGCAGTATTTT
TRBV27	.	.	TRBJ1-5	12	CASSLWGQPQHF	TGTGCCAGCAGCCTTTGGGGCCAGCCCCAGCATTTT
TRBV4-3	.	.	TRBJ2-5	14	CASSQDLGLETQYF	TGCGCCAGCAGCCAAGATCTGGGGTTAGAGACCCAGTACTTC
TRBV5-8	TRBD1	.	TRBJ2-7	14	CASSFVQGAIEQYF	TGTGCCAGCAGCTTTGTACAGGGGGCCATCGAGCAGTACTTC
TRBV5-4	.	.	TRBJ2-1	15	CASSLEAASYNEQFF	TGTGCCAGCAGCTTGGAGGCAGCTAGCTACAATGAGCAGTTCTTC
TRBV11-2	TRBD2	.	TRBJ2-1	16	CASSWEPGLYYNEQFF	TGTGCCAGCAGCTGGGAACCGGGACTATACTACAATGAGCAGTTCTTC
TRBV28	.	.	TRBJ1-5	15	CASSSLLQGLVAQHF	TGTGCCAGCAGTTCGCTCCTTCAGGGGCTCGTGGCCCAGCATTTT
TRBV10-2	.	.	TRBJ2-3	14	CASSDLGNTDTQYF	TGCGCCAGCAGTGATTTAGGGAACACAGATACGCAGTATTTT
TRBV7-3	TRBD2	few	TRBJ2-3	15	CASSSLAGATDTQYF	TGTGCCAGCAGCTCCTTAGCGGGAGCCACAGATACGCAGTATTTT
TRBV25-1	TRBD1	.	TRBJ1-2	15	CASSETLTGGEGYTF	TGTGCCAGCAGTGAGACCCTAACAGGGGGCGAGGGCTACACCTTC
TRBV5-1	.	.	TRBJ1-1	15	CASTSSQGLDTEAFF	TGCGCCAGCACCTCTTCACAGGGTTTGGACACTGAAGCTTTCTTT
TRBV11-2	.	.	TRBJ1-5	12	CASSLGGQPQHF	TGTGCCAGCAGCTTAGGCGGTCAGCCCCAGCATTTT
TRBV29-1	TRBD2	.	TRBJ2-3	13	CSAHPPAGPGSYF	TGCAGCGCCCACCCCCCAGCGGGGCCGGGATCGTATTTT
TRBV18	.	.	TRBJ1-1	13	CASSPQGRGEAFF	TGTGCCAGCTCACCCCAGGGGCGGGGTGAAGCTTTCTTT
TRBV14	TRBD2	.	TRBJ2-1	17	CASSQAGWGRAVDEQFF	TGTGCCAGCAGCCAAGCGGGGTGGGGGAGGGCCGTCGATGAGCAGTTCTTC
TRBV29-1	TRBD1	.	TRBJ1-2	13	CSVEGDSSYGYTF	TGCAGCGTTGAAGGGGACAGCAGCTATGGCTACACCTTC
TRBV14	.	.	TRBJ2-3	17	CASSQGDYRVGGDTQYF	TGTGCCAGCAGCCAAGGAGACTACAGGGTCGGTGGAGATACGCAGTATTTT